One sample yielded the 20 T cell receptor beta chains listed below, sequenced in a study of chemoradiotherapy in HPV16-positive cancers. Sequencing was performed with immunoSEQ multiplex PCR; in TCRdb, only in-frame clones are kept and a portion is missing. The table has around 40,000 clones, around 76% seen once. The sample was blood, taken from a patient who underwent chemoradiotherapy. These receptor sequences come from a human donor with HPV-associated anogenital cancer.

The chain employs TRBV5-1 and TRBJ2-1, with 12 bases aligning to TRBD2. The CDR3 length is 21 residues. The ends lost 3 bases at V and 0 bases at J; junction bases unmatched: 16. Germline V lookup: CDR1 SGHRS, CDR2 YFSETQ. CDR3 loop: CASSSDQTSGGLRSSYNEQFF. The CDR3 coding sequence is TGCGCCAGCAGCTCGGATCAGACTAGCGGGGGCCTAAGGAGCTCCTACAATGAGCAGTTCTTC.

The J gene is TRBJ1-1, the V gene TRBV10-3; no clear D. The length of the CDR3 is 13 residues. Trimming removed 7 bases at V and 0 bases at J, with 9 bases between. CDR1 is ENHRY, CDR2 SYGVKD, per germline. The CDR3 is CAITPQMNTEAFF. The CDR3 DNA follows: TGTGCCATCACCCCACAGATGAACACTGAAGCTTTCTTT.

The chain combines TRBV2 with TRBJ2-2; tentatively, D is TRBD2 (6 bases). This CDR3 spans 15 amino acids. The ends were cut back, 4 bases at V and 3 bases at J, with 12 bases in the middle. Germline CDR1 is SNHLY and CDR2 is FYNNEI. CDR3 protein: CASSGVGGYTGELFF. The CDR3 DNA sequence: TGTGCCAGCAGTGGGGTCGGAGGGTACACCGGGGAGCTGTTTTTT.

This clone appeared a single time. The chain joins TRBV18 to TRBJ2-3; no reliable D call. The CDR3 sequence is 13 residues long. V was clipped by 2 bases and J by 4 bases, with 7 bases between them. CDR1 is KGHSH and CDR2 is LQKENI in the germline V gene. In DNA, the CDR3 is TGTGCCAGCTCACCAGGGGTGGCAGATACGCAGTATTTT. Its protein product is CASSPGVADTQYF.

The V and J genes are TRBV10-2 and TRBJ2-3, with 8 bases fitting TRBD1. This CDR3 contains 15 residues. V was clipped by 4 bases and J by 3 bases; unmatched bases: 6. Germline lookup yields CDR1 WSHSY and CDR2 SAAADI. The CDR3 spells CASSGEQGVTDTQYF. Written as DNA, the CDR3 is TGCGCCAGCAGTGGGGAACAGGGGGTAACAGATACGCAGTATTTT.

The chain couples TRBV6-5 to TRBJ2-7; either TRBD1 or TRBD2 may fit D (5 bases each). Germline loops: CDR1 MNHEY, CDR2 SVGAGI. The germline V and J ends were trimmed by 7 bases and 6 bases, with 22 bases remaining between them. CDR3 length equals 15 residues. CDR3 sequence reads: CASTPPGRGSTEQYF. CDR3 bases: TGTGCCAGCACCCCCCCAGGGAGAGGGTCGACCGAGCAGTACTTC.

This clone has a handful of counts. This chain connects TRBV7-9 to TRBJ1-1; 10 bases fit TRBD1. CDR3 length: 19 residues. The V segment lost 2 bases and the J segment 5 bases; nucleotides outside the gene matches: 17. Germline-derived CDR1 and CDR2 are SEHNR and FQNEAQ (reference sequence). The CDR3 region is CASSLFRGPGTGDRTEAFF. The CDR3, as DNA: TGTGCCAGCAGCTTATTTCGAGGCCCCGGGACAGGGGACAGAACTGAAGCTTTCTTT.

The rearrangement joins TRBV7-7 to TRBJ2-1; 9 bases align to TRBD2. The CDR3 covers 15 residues. The trim removed 3 bases at V and 5 bases at J, leaving 5 bases unmatched. Germline CDR1 is SSHAT and CDR2 is FNYEAQ (reference sequence). The CDR3 DNA sequence: TGTGCCAGCAGCTTGCTGCGGGGGGGGAACAATGAGCAGTTCTTC. This gives the protein CASSLLRGGNNEQFF.

The V and J genes are TRBV11-2 and TRBJ2-1; 12 nucleotides line up with TRBD2. Per the germline V gene, CDR1 is SGHAT and CDR2 is FQNNGV. The trim removed 6 bases at V and 4 bases at J, leaving 4 bases unmatched. The CDR3 has 15 residues. In DNA form, the CDR3 reads TGTGCCAGCAGTACCGGACTAGCGGGGTACAATGAGCAGTTCTTC. It yields the protein CASSTGLAGYNEQFF.

This clone occurred a few times. The chain is built from TRBV7-9 and TRBJ1-5, with D perhaps TRBD1 (5 bases). The CDR3 extends over 14 amino acids. CDR1 SEHNR and CDR2 FQNEAQ come from the germline V gene (reference sequence). V was shortened by 5 bases and J by 3 bases, with 11 bases between the two germline ends. In DNA, the CDR3 is TGTGCCAGCAGCCCCGGGGGAAACAATCAGCCCCAGCATTTT. This encodes CASSPGGNNQPQHF. Full variable domain (remainder filled in from reference TRBV7-9 and TRBJ1-5): DTGVSQNPRHKITKRGQNVTFRCDPISEHNRLYWYRQTLGQGPEFLTYFQNEAQLEKSRLLSDRFSAERPKGSFSTLEIQRTEQGDSAMYLCASSPGGNNQPQHFGDGTRLSIL.

The rearrangement uses TRBV7-9 and TRBJ2-7; possibly TRBD2 for D (7 bases). The CDR3 is 16 amino acids. Between the trimmed V and J ends, which lost 5 bases and 7 bases, there was a span of 24 bases. Looked up from germline, CDR1 is SEHNR and CDR2 is FQNEAQ (reference sequence). The CDR3 DNA reads TGTGCCAGCAGCCCCTGGAGGGTGGGGGGGCCGTATGAGCAGTACTTC. Encoded protein: CASSPWRVGGPYEQYF. The full variable domain, its missing parts supplied by reference TRBV7-9 and TRBJ2-7, is DTGVSQNPRHKITKRGQNVTFRCDPISEHNRLYWYRQTLGQGPEFLTYFQNEAQLEKSRLLSDRFSAERPKGSFSTLEIQRTEQGDSAMYLCASSPWRVGGPYEQYFGPGTRLTVT.

The CDR3 DNA reads as TGTGCCAGCAGCGGTCTTACAGGATACTATGGCTACACCTTC. Translating it yields CASSGLTGYYGYTF. The gene calls are TRBV9 and TRBJ1-2; TRBD1 might be the D (5 bases). Trimming took off 3 bases at V and 3 bases at J, with 12 bases between the two ends. Germline loops: CDR1 SGDLS, CDR2 YYNGEE. The CDR3 consists of 14 residues.

This sequence joins TRBV5-1 and TRBJ2-1; D ambiguous. This CDR3 comprises 14 residues. Germline CDR1 reads SGHRS; CDR2 reads YFSETQ. Trimming took off 5 bases at V and 0 bases at J, with 9 bases between the two ends. The CDR3 protein is CASRPVSSYNEQFF. DNA for the CDR3: TGCGCCAGCAGACCCGTTAGCTCCTACAATGAGCAGTTCTTC.

The rearrangement links TRBV6-5 to TRBJ2-7; no reliable D call. Germline V lookup: CDR1 MNHEY, CDR2 SVGAGI. The ends were cut back, 2 bases at V and 5 bases at J, with 7 bases in the middle. CDR3 size: 12 residues. The CDR3 DNA sequence: TGTGCCAGCAGTTACGGGGATCACGAGCAGTACTTC. Protein product: CASSYGDHEQYF.

This clone was seen a single time. CDR3 sequence: CASSRGTGQNAAGELFF. The CDR3 nucleotides are TGTGCCAGCAGCCGAGGGACAGGGCAAAACGCGGCCGGGGAGCTGTTTTTT. The chain combines TRBV5-4 with TRBJ2-2, with TRBD1 matching 9 bases. After removal of 4 bases from V and 6 bases from J, the junction contained 13 bases not matched to a gene. The CDR3 runs 17 residues. In germline, CDR1 is SGHNT, CDR2 YYREEE (reference sequence).

The chain couples TRBV2 to TRBJ2-7; TRBD1 matches 8 bases. The CDR3 totals 12 residues. CDR1 and CDR2 (germline): SNHLY, FYNNEI. Trimming took 6 bases from V and 7 from J; bases not matched to a gene: 5. The CDR3 loop is CASRTTGEEQYF. CDR3 DNA sequence: TGTGCCAGCAGAACGACAGGGGAGGAGCAGTACTTC.

Written as DNA, the CDR3 is TGTGCCAGCAGTCCTCTGATGGCGGACTATGGCTACACCTTC. Encoded protein: CASSPLMADYGYTF. The V gene is TRBV28, the J gene TRBJ1-2; D is unclear. This CDR3 comprises 14 residues. Germline V lookup: CDR1 MDHEN, CDR2 SYDVKM. Trimming stripped 5 bases from V and 3 bases from J, with 13 bases between.

This sequence joins TRBV5-6 and TRBJ1-4, with D perhaps matching TRBD1 (6 bases). Between the trimmed V and J ends, which lost 4 bases and 5 bases, there was a span of 15 bases. Germline V lookup: CDR1 SGHDT, CDR2 YYEEEE. The CDR3 loop spans 15 amino acids. Here the CDR3 reads CASSGPRGSNEKLFF. DNA of the CDR3: TGTGCCAGCAGCGGCCCTAGGGGGTCGAATGAAAAACTGTTTTTT. Complete variable domain (other parts from reference TRBV5-6 and TRBJ1-4): DAGVTQSPTHLIKTRGQQVTLRCSPKSGHDTVSWYQQALGQGPQFIFQYYEEEERQRGNFPDRFSGHQFPNYSSELNVNALLLGDSALYLCASSGPRGSNEKLFFGSGTQLSVL.

The rearrangement joins TRBV27 to TRBJ1-2, with D perhaps TRBD1 (6 bases). Trimming took 0 bases from V and 4 from J, leaving 9 bases between them. The germline gives CDR1 MNHEY, CDR2 SMNVEV (reference sequence). The CDR3 loop spans 14 amino acids. The CDR3 nucleotides are TGTGCCAGCAGTTTATCTGGGGGGCCCTATGGCTACACCTTC. This gives the protein CASSLSGGPYGYTF.

The chain employs TRBV4-3 and TRBJ2-3; D ambiguous. Trimming cost V 1 base and J 10 bases, with 12 bases left between them. This CDR3 contains 13 residues. Germline V gene sequence: CDR1 LGHNA, CDR2 YSLEER. The CDR3 nucleotides read TGCGCCAGCAGCCAAGTAGGGTCGTCGGCGCAGTATTTT. This translates into CASSQVGSSAQYF.